This T cell receptor (beta chain) was found in a study of T cell changes during pregnancy in multiple sclerosis. Profiling relied on immunoSEQ multiplex PCR, and the TCRdb table lists in-frame clones only, not all of them. The repertoire holds about 41,000 clones, 90% seen once, with about 7% in the top ten. The CDR3 contains 12 residues. Germline V lookup: CDR1 SGHTS, CDR2 YDEGEE. Trimming pared 4 bases from V and 6 bases from J, leaving 10 bases between. The source was CD8+ T cells from peripheral blood mononuclear cells, collected in the third trimester of pregnancy. J is TRBJ1-2 and V is TRBV5-8; the D gene is possibly TRBD1 (6 bases). The sequence came from a female donor with multiple sclerosis, enrolled in a pregnancy study. CDR3 sequence (DNA): TGTGCCAGCAGCGATGCAGGGGATGGCTACACCTTC. Its translation is CASSDAGDGYTF.